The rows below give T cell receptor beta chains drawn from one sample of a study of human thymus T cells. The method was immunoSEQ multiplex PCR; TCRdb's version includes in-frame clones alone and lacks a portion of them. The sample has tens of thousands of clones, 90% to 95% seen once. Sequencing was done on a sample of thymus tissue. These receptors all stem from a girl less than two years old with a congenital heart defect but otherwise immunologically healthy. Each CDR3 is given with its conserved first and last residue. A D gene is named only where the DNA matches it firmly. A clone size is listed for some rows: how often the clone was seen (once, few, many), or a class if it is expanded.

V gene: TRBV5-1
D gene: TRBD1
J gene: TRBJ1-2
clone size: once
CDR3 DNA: TGCGCCAGCAGCTTGGACTGGGACAGGGGGCGCGACTATGGCTACACCTTC
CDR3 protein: CASSLDWDRGRDYGYTF

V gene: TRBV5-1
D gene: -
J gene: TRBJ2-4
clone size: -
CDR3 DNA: TGCGCCAGCAGCCCGACAGACACCGAAGCCAAAAACATTCAGTACTTC
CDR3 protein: CASSPTDTEAKNIQYF

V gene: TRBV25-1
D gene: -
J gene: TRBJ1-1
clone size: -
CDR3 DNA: TGTGCCAGCAGTGAATCCCAGGGCGCTGAAGCTTTCTTT
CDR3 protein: CASSESQGAEAFF

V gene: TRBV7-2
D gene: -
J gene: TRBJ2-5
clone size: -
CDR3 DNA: TGTGCCAGCAGCCCCCGACGGACCTGCGGGGTCGGAGAGACCCAGTACTTC
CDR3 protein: CASSPRRTCGVGETQYF

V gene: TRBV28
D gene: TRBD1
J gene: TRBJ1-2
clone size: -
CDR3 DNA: TGTGCCAGCAGTCCGGACAGGGGGCGCATTTATTATGGCTACACCTTC
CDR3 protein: CASSPDRGRIYYGYTF

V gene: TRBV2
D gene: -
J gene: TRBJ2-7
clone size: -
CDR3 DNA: TGTGCCACCCCTCGGGCAGATTACCCCTACGAGCAGTACTTC
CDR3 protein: CATPRADYPYEQYF

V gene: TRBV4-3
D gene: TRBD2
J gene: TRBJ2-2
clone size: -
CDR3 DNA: TGCGCCAGCAGCCAAGAGAAGCCTAGCGGGAGTAGGGAGACCGGGGAGCTGTTTTTT
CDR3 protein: CASSQEKPSGSRETGELFF

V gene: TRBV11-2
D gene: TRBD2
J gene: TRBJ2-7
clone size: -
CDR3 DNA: TGTGCCACCCCCGGGACTACTTCGTACGAGCAGTACTTC
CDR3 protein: CATPGTTSYEQYF

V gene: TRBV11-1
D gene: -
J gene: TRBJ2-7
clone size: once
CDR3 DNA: TGTGCCAGCAGCTTAAAACCCGCCCCGGGACACCATTACGAGCAGTACTTC
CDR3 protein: CASSLKPAPGHHYEQYF

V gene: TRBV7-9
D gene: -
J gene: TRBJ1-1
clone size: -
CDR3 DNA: TGTGCCAGCAGCTTAATATCGACAAACACTGAAGCTTTCTTT
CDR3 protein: CASSLISTNTEAFF

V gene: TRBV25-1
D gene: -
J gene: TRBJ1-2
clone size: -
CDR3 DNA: TGTGCCAGCAGTGAATATTCGACGGATTCCGAAGGCTACACCTTC
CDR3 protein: CASSEYSTDSEGYTF

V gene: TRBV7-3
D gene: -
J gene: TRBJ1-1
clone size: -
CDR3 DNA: TGTGCCAGCAGTCGGACGGCGAACACTGAAGCTTTCTTT
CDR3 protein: CASSRTANTEAFF

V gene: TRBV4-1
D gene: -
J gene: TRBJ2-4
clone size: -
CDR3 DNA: TGCGCCAGCAGCCAAGATGAGCGCGAAGGGGCCAAAAACATTCAGTACTTC
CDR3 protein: CASSQDEREGAKNIQYF

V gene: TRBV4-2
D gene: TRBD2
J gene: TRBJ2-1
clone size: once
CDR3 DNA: TGTGCCAGCAGTATCGGACTAGCGGGAGGTAATGAGCAGTTCTTC
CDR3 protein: CASSIGLAGGNEQFF

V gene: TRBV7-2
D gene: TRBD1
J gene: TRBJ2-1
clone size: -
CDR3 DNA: TGTGCCAGCAGCTCCGGACAGGGGGCCAGAACGGGCTCCTACAATGAGCAGTTCTTC
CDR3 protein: CASSSGQGARTGSYNEQFF

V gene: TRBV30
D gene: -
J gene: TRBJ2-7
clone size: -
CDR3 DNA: TGTGCCTGGACCCCCGACGGGAGTCCCTACGAGCAGTACTTC
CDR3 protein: CAWTPDGSPYEQYF

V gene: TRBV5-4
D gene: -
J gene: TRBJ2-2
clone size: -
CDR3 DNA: TGTGCCAGCAGCTTTGAAAGGACCGGGGAGCTGTTTTTT
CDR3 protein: CASSFERTGELFF

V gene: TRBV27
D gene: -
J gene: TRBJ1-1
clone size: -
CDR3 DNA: TGTGCCAGCAGTTTAACAGGAACAAACACTGAAGCTTTCTTT
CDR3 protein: CASSLTGTNTEAFF

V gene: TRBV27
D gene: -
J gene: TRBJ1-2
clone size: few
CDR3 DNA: TGTGCCAGCAGTATGACGGGAGATGGCTACACCTTC
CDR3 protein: CASSMTGDGYTF

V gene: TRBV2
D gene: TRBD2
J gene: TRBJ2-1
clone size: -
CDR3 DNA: TGTGCCAGCAGTGGCCGGCGGAGCGGGACCTACAATGAGCAGTTCTTC
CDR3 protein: CASSGRRSGTYNEQFF

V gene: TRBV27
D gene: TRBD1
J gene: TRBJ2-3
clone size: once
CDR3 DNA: TGTGCCAGCAGTTTATCGGGGGACAGGGCGTGGGGCACAGATACGCAGTATTTT
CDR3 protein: CASSLSGDRAWGTDTQYF

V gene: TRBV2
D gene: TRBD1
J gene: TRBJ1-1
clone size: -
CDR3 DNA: TGTGCCAGCCACTCGGGACAGGGGGCCAAGAACACTGAAGCTTTCTTT
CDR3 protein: CASHSGQGAKNTEAFF

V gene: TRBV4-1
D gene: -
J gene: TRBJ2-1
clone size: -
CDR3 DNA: TGCGCCAGCAGCCCGGGGGCGAATGAGCAGTTCTTC
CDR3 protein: CASSPGANEQFF

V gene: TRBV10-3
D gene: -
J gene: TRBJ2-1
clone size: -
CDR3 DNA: TGTGCCACCTACGGCCCGACGGGTGAGCAGTTCTTC
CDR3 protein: CATYGPTGEQFF

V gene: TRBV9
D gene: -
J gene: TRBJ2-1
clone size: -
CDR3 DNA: TGTGCCAGCAGCGTATATCCGGGGCACATTCGGGAGAGGGAGCAGTTCTTC
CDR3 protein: CASSVYPGHIREREQFF

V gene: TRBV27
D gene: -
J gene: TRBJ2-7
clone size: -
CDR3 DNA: TGTGCCAGCAGTTTCAGGATGGCGTCCTACGAGCAGTACTTC
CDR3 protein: CASSFRMASYEQYF

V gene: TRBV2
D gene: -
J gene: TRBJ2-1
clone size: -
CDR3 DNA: TGTGCCAGCAGGACCTCTGGGGGAAATGAGCAGTTCTTC
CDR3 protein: CASRTSGGNEQFF

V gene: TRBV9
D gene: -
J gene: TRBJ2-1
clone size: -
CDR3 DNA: TGTGCCAGCAGCGTTAGCGGCCCTCGTGGTGAGCAGTTCTTC
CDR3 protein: CASSVSGPRGEQFF

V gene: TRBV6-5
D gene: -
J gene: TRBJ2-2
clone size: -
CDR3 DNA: TGTGCCAGCACCCCACGGACAGAGAACACCGGGGAGCTGTTTTTT
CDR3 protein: CASTPRTENTGELFF

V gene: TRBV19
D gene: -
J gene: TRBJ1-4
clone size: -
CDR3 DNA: TGTGCCAGTAGTATTTGGGCCGGGAGACGCCTAACAACTAATGAAAAACTGTTTTTT
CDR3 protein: CASSIWAGRRLTTNEKLFF

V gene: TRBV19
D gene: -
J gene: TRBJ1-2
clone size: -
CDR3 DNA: TGTGCCAGTTTCGTCGGCGGATATGGCTACACCTTC
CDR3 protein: CASFVGGYGYTF

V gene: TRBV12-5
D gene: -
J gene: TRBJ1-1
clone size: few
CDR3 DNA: TGTGCTAGTGGTTCCTCCGGGTACACTGAAGCTTTCTTT
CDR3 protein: CASGSSGYTEAFF

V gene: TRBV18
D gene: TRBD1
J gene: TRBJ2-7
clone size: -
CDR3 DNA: TGTGCCAGCTCACCATCTTTGTTCCGGGACAGGAACCCCTACGAGCAGTACTTC
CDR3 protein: CASSPSLFRDRNPYEQYF

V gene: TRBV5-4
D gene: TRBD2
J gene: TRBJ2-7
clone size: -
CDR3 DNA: TGTGCCAGCAGCAGGACTAGCGGGTCGGGCTACGAGCAGTACTTC
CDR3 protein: CASSRTSGSGYEQYF

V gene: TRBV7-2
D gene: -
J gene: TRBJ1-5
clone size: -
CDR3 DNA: TGTGCCAGCAGCTTAGAGGGTCAGCCCCAGCATTTT
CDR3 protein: CASSLEGQPQHF

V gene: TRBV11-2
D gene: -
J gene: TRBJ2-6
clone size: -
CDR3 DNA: TGTGCCAGCAGCTTCCCTTGGGCTGGGGCCAACGTCCTGACTTTC
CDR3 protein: CASSFPWAGANVLTF

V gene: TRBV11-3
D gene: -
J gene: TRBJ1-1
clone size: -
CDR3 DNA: TGTGCCAGCAGCTCGCGCAACAAGAACACTGAAGCTTTCTTT
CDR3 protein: CASSSRNKNTEAFF